These 21 T cell receptor beta chains originate from one sample sequenced in a study of blood T cell repertoires in COVID-19. Sequenced by immunoSEQ multiplex PCR; TCRdb stores in-frame clones only, minus some. The repertoire holds about 400,000 clones, with 70% to 90% as singletons. The material sequenced was peripheral blood. These receptors all come from a middle-aged man with acute or convalescent COVID-19.

This clone appeared once. This chain uses TRBV18 with TRBJ2-2; 11 bases line up with TRBD2. The CDR3 extends over 19 amino acids. Germline values: CDR1 KGHSH, CDR2 LQKENI. J gave up 0 bases and V 6 bases, and 12 bases lay outside the gene matches. In DNA, the CDR3 is TGTGCCAGCTCGCGGACTAGCGGGTTAAATCCTGCGAACACCGGGGAGCTGTTTTTT. Translated, it gives CASSRTSGLNPANTGELFF.

This chain links TRBV2 with TRBJ1-1; perhaps TRBD1 as D (6 bases). Germline lookup yields CDR1 SNHLY and CDR2 FYNNEI. This CDR3 is 16 amino acids long. The V and J ends lost 5 bases and 1 base respectively, with 17 bases between them. CDR3 sequence reads: CASSYFGTRENTEAFF. CDR3 DNA: TGTGCCAGCAGTTATTTCGGGACACGGGAGAACACTGAAGCTTTCTTT.

Here the CDR3 reads CATSEAGPYNEQFF. In nucleotides, the CDR3 is TGTGCCACCAGTGAGGCGGGACCTTACAATGAGCAGTTCTTC. This chain connects TRBV24-1 to TRBJ2-1, with D possibly being TRBD2 (6 bases). The CDR3 consists of 14 residues. Germline V gene lookup returns CDR1 KGHDR and CDR2 SFDVKD. V was trimmed by 4 bases and J by 4 bases, leaving 10 bases between them.

This clone was seen a single time. The chain is built from TRBV5-1 and TRBJ2-3; a weak D match, TRBD1 (5 bases). Germline CDR1 SGHRS, CDR2 YFSETQ. Between the trimmed V and J ends, which lost 3 bases and 0 bases, there was a span of 11 bases. The CDR3 is made up of 15 amino acids. The CDR3 DNA follows: TGCGCCAGCAGCTCGACAGTCACTAGCACAGATACGCAGTATTTT. Amino acids: CASSSTVTSTDTQYF. Variable domain in full (rest from reference TRBV5-1 and TRBJ2-3): KAGVTQTPRYLIKTRGQQVTLSCSPISGHRSVSWYQQTPGQGLQFLFEYFSETQRNKGNFPGRFSGRQFSNSRSEMNVSTLELGDSALYLCASSSTVTSTDTQYFGPGTRLTVL.

The V and J genes are TRBV7-8 and TRBJ2-1, with TRBD2 as a possible D gene (5 bases). Germline-derived CDR1 and CDR2 are SGHVS and FQNEAQ. The V end lost 1 base, the J end lost 4 bases, and 8 bases lay between the germline ends. The length of the CDR3 is 14 residues. CDR3 in DNA: TGTGCCAGCAGCTTAGACCCGGGGTACAATGAGCAGTTCTTC. It specifies CASSLDPGYNEQFF.

V and J are TRBV6-5 and TRBJ1-3; D ambiguous. Germline V lookup: CDR1 MNHEY, CDR2 SVGAGI. Trimming pared 8 bases from V and 1 base from J, leaving 9 bases between. This CDR3 is 13 amino acids long. The CDR3 DNA sequence: TGTGCCAGCCGGTCAGGATCTGGAAACACCATATATTTT. It encodes CASRSGSGNTIYF.

This clone was detected once. V gene TRBV6-5 combines with J gene TRBJ1-1; 7 bases fit TRBD1. CDR1 is MNHEY and CDR2 is SVGAGI in the germline V gene. The CDR3 is 16 residues long. V lost 4 bases to trimming and J lost 0 bases; unmatched junction nucleotides: 8. CDR3 in amino acids: CASSSLTTGLNTEAFF. CDR3 DNA sequence: TGTGCCAGCAGTTCTCTTACGACAGGGTTGAACACTGAAGCTTTCTTT.

The chain combines TRBV21-1 with TRBJ1-5. TRBV21-1 is labeled a pseudogene. CDR3 size: 21 residues. The CDR3 here is CASSKRGDRGPKFYSNQPQHF. DNA of the CDR3: TGTGCCAGCAGCAAACGTGGGGATCGCGGGCCCAAATTTTATAGCAATCAGCCCCAGCATTTT.

The chain carries TRBV3-1 (or the pseudogene TRBV3-2) and TRBJ2-1; 10 bases match TRBD2. The CDR3 consists of 16 residues. Germline CDR1 and CDR2: LGHDT and YNNKEL (reference sequence). The junction had 9 bases not matched to a gene; V was cut back by 0 bases and J by 10 bases. This chain's CDR3 is CASSQDSSSGRGEQFF. DNA of the CDR3: TGTGCCAGCAGCCAAGATTCGTCTAGCGGGAGAGGGGAGCAGTTCTTC.

Only one count was recorded for this clone. Distinct nucleotide sequences in the sample also encode this CDR3. The rearrangement joins TRBV9 to TRBJ2-5; D gene unclear. The CDR3 extends over 14 amino acids. Trimming cost V 2 bases and J 1 base, with 9 bases left between them. The germline V gene has CDR1 SGDLS and CDR2 YYNGEE. CDR3 region: CASSVGGIQETQYF. CDR3 nucleotide sequence: TGTGCCAGCAGCGTCGGCGGAATCCAAGAGACCCAGTACTTC.

J is TRBJ1-1 and V is TRBV3-1 (or the pseudogene TRBV3-2); 9 nucleotides match TRBD1. This CDR3 spans 15 amino acids. CDR1 is LGHDT, CDR2 YNNKEL, per germline (reference sequence). V lost 0 bases, J lost 6 bases, and 5 bases stayed unmatched. The CDR3 loop is CASSQDPWTGAEAFF. The DNA of the CDR3 is TGTGCCAGCAGCCAAGATCCTTGGACAGGGGCTGAAGCTTTCTTT.

This chain joins TRBV19 and TRBJ1-2; TRBD1 matches at 9 bases. The junction had 8 bases not matched to a gene; V was cut back by 5 bases and J by 1 base. The CDR3 consists of 16 residues. Germline CDR1 reads LNHDA; CDR2 reads SQIVND (reference sequence). The CDR3 DNA reads as TGTGCCAGTAGTCCGTCGGGACAGGGATTTAACTATGGCTACACCTTC. It yields the protein CASSPSGQGFNYGYTF.

V and J are TRBV19 and TRBJ2-7; maybe TRBD1 (7 bases). The germline V gene has CDR1 LNHDA and CDR2 SQIVND (reference sequence). V was trimmed by 4 bases and J by 1 base, leaving 20 bases between them. The CDR3 consists of 17 residues. CDR3 nucleotide sequence: TGTGCCAGTAGTAGGGCGGGACAGAAGATATTTTCCTACGAGCAGTACTTC. Its translation: CASSRAGQKIFSYEQYF. The variable domain in full, completed from reference TRBV19 and TRBJ2-7, reads DGGITQSPKYLFRKEGQNVTLSCEQNLNHDAMYWYRQDPGQGLRLIYYSQIVNDFQKGDIAEGYSVSREKKESFPLTVTSAQKNPTAFYLCASSRAGQKIFSYEQYFGPGTRLTVT.

The chain combines TRBV2 with TRBJ1-2; TRBD1 matches at 9 bases. Trimming cost V 7 bases and J 5 bases; bases outside gene matches: 8. This CDR3 is built from 14 residues. Germline V gene sequence: CDR1 SNHLY, CDR2 FYNNEI. CDR3 bases: TGTGCCAGCAACCCTGGACAGGGGACTTATGGCTACACCTTC. This sequence encodes CASNPGQGTYGYTF.

The chain employs TRBV11-2 and TRBJ1-2, with D possibly matching TRBD1 (5 bases). V shed 5 bases and J shed 0 bases, with 19 bases lying between them. CDR1 and CDR2 (germline): SGHAT, FQNNGV. The CDR3 sequence is 17 residues long. CDR3 DNA sequence: TGTGCCAGCAGCCTAAGCTCGGGGGACCAATCTAACTATGGCTACACCTTC. Translating gives CASSLSSGDQSNYGYTF.

This chain links TRBV10-3 with TRBJ1-2; 8 nucleotides line up with TRBD1. The trim removed 5 bases at V and 0 bases at J, leaving 5 bases unmatched. This CDR3 comprises 15 residues. The V gene's germline CDR1 is ENHRY and CDR2 SYGVKD. CDR3 protein: CAISTGTGANYGYTF. CDR3 DNA: TGTGCCATCAGTACCGGGACAGGAGCTAACTATGGCTACACCTTC.

This chain connects TRBV5-4 to TRBJ1-1, with 10 bases identical to TRBD1. The CDR3 totals 16 residues. V dropped 2 bases and J dropped 1; count of bases not matched to a gene: 5. Germline CDR1 is SGHNT and CDR2 is YYREEE (reference sequence). DNA for the CDR3: TGTGCCAGCAGCTTCCGGGACAGGGGACAGAACACTGAAGCTTTCTTT. Protein: CASSFRDRGQNTEAFF. The entire variable domain, with the rest obtained from reference TRBV5-4 and TRBJ1-1, is as follows: ETGVTQSPTHLIKTRGQQVTLRCSSQSGHNTVSWYQQALGQGPQFIFQYYREEENGRGNFPPRFSGLQFPNYSSELNVNALELDDSALYLCASSFRDRGQNTEAFFGQGTRLTVV.

The chain links TRBV28 to TRBJ2-7; TRBD2 matches at 10 bases. Trimming removed 2 bases from V and 2 bases from J; junction bases left unmatched: 3. Germline V CDR1 and CDR2: MDHEN, SYDVKM. This CDR3 has 15 amino acids. The CDR3 bases are TGTGCCAGCAGTTTAGGTACTAGCGGGACCTACGAGCAGTACTTC. The encoded protein is CASSLGTSGTYEQYF.

The chain recombines TRBV28 with TRBJ1-5; no clear D gene. V was clipped by 4 bases and J by 6 bases, with 10 bases between them. The CDR3 contains 13 residues. Germline V gene sequence: CDR1 MDHEN, CDR2 SYDVKM. The CDR3 coding sequence is TGTGCCAGCAGTTCGCCTGGGAGTCAGCCCCAGCATTTT. It translates to CASSSPGSQPQHF.

This chain links TRBV28 with TRBJ1-5, with TRBD1 identical over 11 bases. CDR3 length: 15 amino acids. The trim removed 0 bases at V and 7 bases at J, leaving 2 bases unmatched. Germline V lookup: CDR1 MDHEN, CDR2 SYDVKM. The CDR3 loop reads CASSLWGTGGQPQHF. The CDR3 DNA reads TGTGCCAGCAGTTTATGGGGGACAGGGGGACAGCCCCAGCATTTT. Full variable domain (rest looked up from reference TRBV28 and TRBJ1-5): DVKVTQSSRYLVKRTGEKVFLECVQDMDHENMFWYRQDPGLGLRLIYFSYDVKMKEKGDIPEGYSVSREKKERFSLILESASTNQTSMYLCASSLWGTGGQPQHFGDGTRLSIL.

The rearrangement links TRBV20-1 to TRBJ2-1; tentatively, D is TRBD2 (7 bases). The germline V gene encodes CDR1 DFQATT and CDR2 SNEGSKA (reference sequence). The CDR3 contains 16 residues. Trimming stripped 3 bases from V and 3 bases from J, with 18 bases between. CDR3 region: CSASFGGGGNYNEQFF. CDR3 coding DNA: TGCAGTGCTAGTTTTGGGGGCGGGGGAAACTACAATGAGCAGTTCTTC.